This T cell receptor beta chain was captured by sequencing in a study of T cell changes during pregnancy in multiple sclerosis. Measured with immunoSEQ multiplex PCR; TCRdb has only the in-frame clones, and not every one. This table holds 20,000 to 25,000 clones, approximately 90% found once. This CDR3 spans 13 amino acids. From germline, CDR1 is SGHTA and CDR2 FQGTGA. The germline V and J ends were trimmed by 2 bases and 5 bases, with 9 bases remaining between them. The receptor's source is a female donor with multiple sclerosis, enrolled in a pregnancy study. The sequences come from CD4+ T cells from peripheral blood mononuclear cells, collected in the third trimester of pregnancy. The chain uses TRBV7-3 and TRBJ1-1; D is perhaps TRBD1 (5 bases). Here the CDR3 DNA reads TGTGCCAGCAGCTTAGACGGGGGAACTGAAGCTTTCTTT. This gives the protein CASSLDGGTEAFF.